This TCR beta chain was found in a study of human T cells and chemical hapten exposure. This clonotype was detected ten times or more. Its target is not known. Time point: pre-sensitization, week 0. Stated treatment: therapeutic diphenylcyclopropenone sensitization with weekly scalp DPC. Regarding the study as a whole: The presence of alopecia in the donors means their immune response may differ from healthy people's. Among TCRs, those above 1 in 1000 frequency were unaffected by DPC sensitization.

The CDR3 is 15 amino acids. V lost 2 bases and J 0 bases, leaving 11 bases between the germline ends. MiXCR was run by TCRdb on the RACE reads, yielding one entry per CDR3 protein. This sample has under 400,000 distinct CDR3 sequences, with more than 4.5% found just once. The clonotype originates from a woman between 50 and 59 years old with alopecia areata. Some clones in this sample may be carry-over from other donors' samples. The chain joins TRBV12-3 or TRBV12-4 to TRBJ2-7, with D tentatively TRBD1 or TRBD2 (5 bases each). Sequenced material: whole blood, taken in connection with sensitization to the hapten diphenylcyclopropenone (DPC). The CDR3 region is CASSLSSGTSYEQYF. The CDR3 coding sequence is TGTGCCAGCAGTTTAAGCTCAGGGACCTCCTACGAGCAGTACTTC.